This TCR beta chain was observed in a study of siplizumab effects on memory and regulatory T cells. Study-wide points: Confirmation was lacking for the suppressive function of proliferating Tregs derived from siplizumab cultures. Sequences below about 10^-5 frequency were poorly captured, limiting mapping of alloreactive clones. An assignable phenotype, naive or memory, was missing from roughly 83-96% of proliferating CD4+ or CD8+ clones. Mappable CD4+ clones that were alloreactive averaged around 70% Treg-derived with siplizumab versus around 30% in controls.

The length of the CDR3 is 15 residues. About this clone: Its antigen is undetermined.

The table came from immunoSEQ multiplex PCR; TCRdb's copy has only in-frame clones and leaves some out. Of fewer than 70,000 clones listed, 80% to 90% were seen once; the top ten hold more than 1.5%. Sequencing used Tregs sorted from blood. This chain joins TRBV21-1 and TRBJ1-1; the listed D gene, TRBD1, was not tested against the DNA. TRBV21-1 is a documented pseudogene. The TCR sequence derives from a human donor in good health. CDR3 nucleotide sequence: TGTGCCGGCATTACTCCACAGGTGATGAACACTGAAGCTTTCTTT. Protein sequence: CAGITPQVMNTEAFF.